This entry lists 26 T cell receptor beta chains sequenced from one sample in a study of cytomegalovirus exposure and HLA in healthy donors. A multiplex PCR was run with 60 Vbeta primers and 13 Jbeta primers. Clones were sequenced by immunoSEQ multiplex PCR, and TCRdb holds only the in-frame ones, with some missing. The data show about 120,000 clones, with about 8% seen just once and about 6% held by the top ten. The sample consisted of PBMCs. The receptors originated from a woman aged 40 to 50 in good health and CMV-seropositive.

This clone occurred a few times. This chain joins TRBV7-2 and TRBJ2-3, with D uncertain. The CDR3 consists of 12 residues. V lost 5 bases, J lost 2 bases, and 5 bases lay in between. In germline, CDR1 is SGHTA, CDR2 FQGNSA. The CDR3 sequence: CASSSYTDTQYF. In DNA, the CDR3 is TGTGCCAGCAGCAGCTACACAGATACGCAGTATTTT.

This clone was recorded a few times. The rearrangement joins TRBV28 to TRBJ1-5; a possible D gene is TRBD1 (5 bases). Germline V gene sequence: CDR1 MDHEN, CDR2 SYDVKM. The V gene lost 6 bases and the J gene lost 9 bases, with 12 bases spanning the gap. The CDR3 is 12 amino acids. CDR3 protein: CASSLGVRPQHF. The CDR3 DNA reads as TGTGCCAGCAGCCTAGGGGTAAGGCCCCAGCATTTT. Supplemented by reference TRBV28 and TRBJ1-5, the full variable domain reads DVKVTQSSRYLVKRTGEKVFLECVQDMDHENMFWYRQDPGLGLRLIYFSYDVKMKEKGDIPEGYSVSREKKERFSLILESASTNQTSMYLCASSLGVRPQHFGDGTRLSIL.

V and J are TRBV5-1 and TRBJ2-1; no reliable D call. Trimming took off 0 bases at V and 8 bases at J, with 6 bases between the two ends. CDR3 length equals 12 residues. CDR1 SGHRS and CDR2 YFSETQ come from the germline V gene. CDR3 region: CASSLASDEQFF. CDR3 nucleotides: TGCGCCAGCAGCTTGGCGAGTGATGAGCAGTTCTTC.

This chain uses TRBV9 with TRBJ1-3; 10 bases agree with TRBD1. Germline CDR1 SGDLS, CDR2 YYNGEE. The ends lost 2 bases at V and 0 bases at J; junction bases unmatched: 5. The CDR3 loop spans 17 amino acids. CDR3 coding DNA: TGTGCCAGCAGCGTCTTGGGACAGGGGCCCTCTGGAAACACCATATATTTT. This gives the protein CASSVLGQGPSGNTIYF.

This clone has more than one count but fewer than ten. This chain uses TRBV7-3 with TRBJ1-6, with D perhaps TRBD1 (6 bases). Germline values: CDR1 SGHTA, CDR2 FQGTGA. The CDR3 runs 13 residues. V gave up 4 bases and J gave up 7 bases, with 8 bases separating them. The CDR3 coding sequence is TGTGCCAGCAGCTCAGGACAGAATTCACCCCTCCACTTT. Protein: CASSSGQNSPLHF.

This clone has more than one count but fewer than ten. The chain carries TRBV14 and TRBJ2-5, with a possible D match to TRBD1 (5 bases). Germline V gives CDR1 SGHDN, CDR2 FVKESK. Trimming removed 0 bases at V and 1 base at J, with 15 bases between. The CDR3 is 17 amino acids. CDR3 sequence: CASSQDFNRLGQETQYF. The CDR3 bases are TGTGCCAGCAGCCAAGATTTCAACAGGTTGGGCCAAGAGACCCAGTACTTC.

In its sample, this clone was seen a few times. This chain connects TRBV5-1 to TRBJ1-2; maybe TRBD1 (6 bases). V lost 0 bases and J 4 bases, leaving 25 bases between the germline ends. The germline V gene has CDR1 SGHRS and CDR2 YFSETQ. There are 19 residues in the CDR3. In nucleotides, the CDR3 is TGCGCCAGCAGCTTGGGAGCGGGAGGGGACACAACGGGCGCCTATGGCTACACCTTC. Its translation is CASSLGAGGDTTGAYGYTF. Full variable domain (missing parts from reference TRBV5-1 and TRBJ1-2): KAGVTQTPRYLIKTRGQQVTLSCSPISGHRSVSWYQQTPGQGLQFLFEYFSETQRNKGNFPGRFSGRQFSNSRSEMNVSTLELGDSALYLCASSLGAGGDTTGAYGYTFGSGTRLTVV.

J is TRBJ1-2 and V is TRBV19; 8 positions match TRBD1. The junction had 8 bases not matched to a gene; V was cut back by 8 bases and J by 0 bases. The CDR3 runs 15 residues. The germline CDR1 and CDR2 sequences are LNHDA and SQIVND (reference sequence). CDR3 amino acids: CASRTGSLANYGYTF. DNA of the CDR3: TGTGCCAGTCGGACAGGGTCCCTAGCTAACTATGGCTACACCTTC.

This clone was found a few times. The chain couples TRBV9 to TRBJ2-7; D might be TRBD1 (5 bases). Germline V gives CDR1 SGDLS, CDR2 YYNGEE. The ends were cut back, 0 bases at V and 0 bases at J, with 13 bases in the middle. This CDR3 is 16 amino acids long. CDR3 amino acids: CASSVAAGLPSYEQYF. CDR3 nucleotide sequence: TGTGCCAGCAGCGTAGCGGCAGGGCTCCCCTCCTACGAGCAGTACTTC.

There are a few counts of this clone. This is likely a read error, given that the CDR3 carries no conserved phenylalanine or tryptophan at its end. No DNA is shown, since the ends of the CDR3 on it are uncertain; the CDR3 is the one TCRdb lists. This rearrangement joins TRBV6-1 to TRBJ2-7; TRBD2, as called in the table, went unchecked against the DNA. The CDR3 length is 11 residues, termini included. From germline, CDR1 is MNHNS and CDR2 SASEGT. CDR3 region: CAIDRSYEKYL.

V and J are TRBV7-3 and TRBJ2-1, with 8 nucleotides matching TRBD2. CDR1 is SGHTA, CDR2 FQGTGA, per germline. This CDR3 has 13 residues. The V and J ends lost 4 bases and 6 bases, in that order; junction bases with no gene match: 2. CDR3: CASSSRGGNEQFF. In DNA form, the CDR3 reads TGTGCCAGCAGCTCCCGGGGGGGCAATGAGCAGTTCTTC.

This clone was counted only a few times. This chain links TRBV7-9 with TRBJ1-6; 10 bases fit TRBD1. The CDR3 is 14 amino acids. The junction had 4 bases not matched to a gene; V was cut back by 7 bases and J by 7 bases. From germline, CDR1 is SEHNR and CDR2 FQNEAQ (reference sequence). The CDR3 is CASKAGQGNSPLHF. CDR3 sequence (DNA): TGTGCCAGCAAGGCGGGACAGGGGAATTCACCCCTCCACTTT.

The chain recombines TRBV5-1 with TRBJ1-1; 7 positions match TRBD1. Losses at the gene ends were 6 bases for V and 4 bases for J; bases not matched to a gene: 9. This CDR3 comprises 14 residues. CDR1 and CDR2 (germline): SGHRS, YFSETQ. In DNA, the CDR3 is TGCGCCAGCACCACACAGGGGAGGAGCACTGAAGCTTTCTTT. It yields the protein CASTTQGRSTEAFF.

The chain couples TRBV7-9 to TRBJ1-4, with 10 bases identical to TRBD1. The ends lost 1 base at V and 7 bases at J; junction bases unmatched: 6. Germline CDR1 reads SEHNR; CDR2 reads FQNEAQ (reference sequence). This CDR3 has 16 residues. The CDR3 DNA sequence: TGTGCCAGCAGCTTAGGGGACAGGGGTAGAAGTGAAAAACTGTTTTTT. Residues: CASSLGDRGRSEKLFF.

The chain couples TRBV4-1 to TRBJ1-3; TRBD1 aligns across 8 bases. CDR1 is MGHRA, CDR2 YSYEKL, per germline. This CDR3 is built from 15 residues. V shed 1 base and J 6 bases; nucleotides not matched to a gene: 5. The CDR3: CASSQGRGQANTIYF. The CDR3 DNA follows: TGCGCCAGCAGCCAAGGGAGGGGACAGGCAAACACCATATATTTT.

This chain joins TRBV5-1 and TRBJ2-1; a weak D match, TRBD2 (6 bases). In germline, CDR1 is SGHRS, CDR2 YFSETQ. The length of the CDR3 is 15 residues. V gave up 1 base and J gave up 3 bases, with 11 bases separating them. The CDR3 DNA follows: TGCGCCAGCAGCTTGCAAGCGGGTATCTACAATGAGCAGTTCTTC. It codes for CASSLQAGIYNEQFF.

The chain combines TRBV5-1 with TRBJ2-1, with 7 bases matching TRBD2. The trim removed 2 bases at V and 6 bases at J, leaving 5 bases unmatched. Germline loops: CDR1 SGHRS, CDR2 YFSETQ. This CDR3 comprises 14 residues. CDR3 residues: CASSFGLVANEQFF. The CDR3 DNA is TGCGCCAGCAGCTTTGGACTAGTCGCCAATGAGCAGTTCTTC. The full variable domain, with the rest looked up from reference TRBV5-1 and TRBJ2-1, is KAGVTQTPRYLIKTRGQQVTLSCSPISGHRSVSWYQQTPGQGLQFLFEYFSETQRNKGNFPGRFSGRQFSNSRSEMNVSTLELGDSALYLCASSFGLVANEQFFGPGTRLTVL.

This clone was seen a handful of times. This rearrangement joins TRBV29-1 to TRBJ1-1; D perhaps matches TRBD1 (5 bases). V lost 7 bases and J lost 0, with 12 bases in between. Germline V CDR1 and CDR2: SQVTM, ANQGSEA. The CDR3 length is 13 residues. The chain's CDR3 is CSAAAGMNTEAFF. In DNA form, the CDR3 reads TGCAGCGCCGCCGCAGGGATGAACACTGAAGCTTTCTTT.

This clone was observed a handful of times. V and J are TRBV15 and TRBJ1-1, with D maybe TRBD1 (5 bases). V was clipped by 1 base and J by 6 bases, with 12 bases between them. Germline CDR1 LNHNV, CDR2 YYDKDF (reference sequence). This CDR3 is built from 14 residues. CDR3 DNA: TGTGCCACCAGCAGAGGAAGGGGAATCCCTGAAGCTTTCTTT. Encoded protein: CATSRGRGIPEAFF.

This chain links TRBV2 with TRBJ1-5; D gene unclear. CDR3 length equals 14 residues. With 2 bases removed from V and 1 base from J, the gap between germline ends came to 6 bases. Looked up from germline, CDR1 is SNHLY and CDR2 is FYNNEI. CDR3 DNA sequence: TGTGCCAGCAGTGAAACGAGCAGCAATCAGCCCCAGCATTTT. It yields the protein CASSETSSNQPQHF.

The V gene is TRBV19, the J gene TRBJ2-7; 7 bases fit TRBD1. V lost 3 bases and J lost 3; bases outside the gene matches: 5. The CDR3 loop spans 14 amino acids. From germline, CDR1 is LNHDA and CDR2 SQIVND (reference sequence). The CDR3 protein is CASSIRDSLYEQYF. The CDR3 nucleotides read TGTGCCAGTAGTATCCGGGACAGTCTCTACGAGCAGTACTTC.

A single count supports this clone. This rearrangement joins TRBV4-2 to TRBJ2-2; 11 bases map to TRBD2. Per germline, CDR1 LGHNA and CDR2 YNFKEQ. V was clipped by 4 bases and J by 4 bases; unmatched bases: 5. This CDR3 is built from 16 residues. The CDR3 protein is CASSLNSGGATGELFF. The CDR3 DNA is TGTGCCAGCAGCCTTAATAGCGGGGGGGCCACCGGGGAGCTGTTTTTT.

CDR3 sequence reads: CASSEFGIRAEAFF. CDR3 DNA sequence: TGCGCCAGCAGTGAATTTGGTATTCGCGCTGAAGCTTTCTTT. The chain has TRBV10-1 and TRBJ1-1; D not resolved. V lost 3 bases and J 6 bases, leaving 14 bases between the germline ends. The CDR3 has 14 residues. From germline, CDR1 is WNHNN and CDR2 SYGVQD (reference sequence).

The rearrangement links TRBV10-2 to TRBJ2-1, with TRBD1 identical over 7 bases. The CDR3 is 15 residues long. The trim removed 8 bases at V and 2 bases at J, leaving 9 bases unmatched. Germline values: CDR1 WSHSY, CDR2 SAAADI. CDR3 coding DNA: TGCGCCAGCTCCATTAGGGGGACAGCCTACAATGAGCAGTTCTTC. Amino acid sequence: CASSIRGTAYNEQFF.

This chain joins TRBV2 and TRBJ2-7; D remains ambiguous. The CDR3 covers 14 residues. Trimming shortened V by 0 bases and J by 3 bases, and 9 bases separated the two germline ends. From germline, CDR1 is SNHLY and CDR2 FYNNEI. The CDR3 nucleotides are TGTGCCAGCAGTGAAGCGCGGTTAGGCTACGAGCAGTACTTC. It encodes CASSEARLGYEQYF. Drawing the rest from reference TRBV2 and TRBJ2-7, the complete variable domain is EPEVTQTPSHQVTQMGQEVILRCVPISNHLYFYWYRQILGQKVEFLVSFYNNEISEKSEIFDDQFSVERPDGSNFTLKIRSTKLEDSAMYFCASSEARLGYEQYFGPGTRLTVT.

This clone was recorded a few times. The identical CDR3 is also encoded by other nucleotide sequences in the sample. The chain employs TRBV28 and TRBJ1-2; possible D gene TRBD1, 5 bases. The CDR3 runs 16 residues. The germline gives CDR1 MDHEN, CDR2 SYDVKM. V shed 9 bases and J shed 4 bases, with 24 bases lying between them. The chain's CDR3 is CASSPIVSGGSYGYTF. The CDR3 nucleotides are TGTGCCAGTAGCCCTATTGTTTCGGGGGGTAGCTATGGCTACACCTTC.